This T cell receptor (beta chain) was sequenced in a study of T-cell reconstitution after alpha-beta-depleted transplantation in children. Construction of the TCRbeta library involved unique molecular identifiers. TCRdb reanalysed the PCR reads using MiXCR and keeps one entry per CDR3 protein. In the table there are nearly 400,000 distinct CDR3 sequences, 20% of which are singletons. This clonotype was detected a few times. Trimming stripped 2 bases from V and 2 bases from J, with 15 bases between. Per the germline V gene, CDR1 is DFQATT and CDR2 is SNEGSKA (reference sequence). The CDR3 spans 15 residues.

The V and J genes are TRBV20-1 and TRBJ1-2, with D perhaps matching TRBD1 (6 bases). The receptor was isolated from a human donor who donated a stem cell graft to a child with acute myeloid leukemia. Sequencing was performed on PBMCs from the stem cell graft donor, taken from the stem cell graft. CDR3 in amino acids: CSARPIGGGNYGYTF. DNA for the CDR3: TGCAGTGCTAGACCCATTGGAGGGGGGAACTATGGCTACACCTTC.